These 7 T cell receptor beta chains originate from one sample sequenced in a study of lymphopenia after photon versus proton radiotherapy. Using immunoSEQ multiplex PCR, the repertoire was profiled, and TCRdb retains in-frame clones only, with some absent. The sample carries about 42,000 clones, under 85% recorded once. This specimen was peripheral blood, taken from a patient treated with proton-based radiotherapy. These receptor sequences come from a woman in her 70s with pancreatic cancer.

This chain connects TRBV30 to TRBJ1-1; a weak D match, TRBD1 (6 bases). CDR3 length: 12 amino acids. Looked up from germline, CDR1 is GTSNPN and CDR2 is SVGIG (reference sequence). This CDR3 reads CAGNRDSTEAFF. The DNA of the CDR3 is TGTGCGGGGAACAGGGATAGCACTGAAGCTTTCTTT. Full variable domain (missing parts from reference TRBV30 and TRBJ1-1): SQTIHQWPATLVQPVGSPLSLECTVEGTSNPNLYWYRQAAGRGLQLLFYSVGIGQISSEVPQNLSASRPQDRQFILSSKKLLLSDSGFYLCAGNRDSTEAFFGQGTRLTVV.

The table lists this clone with a count of one. The V gene is TRBV28, the J gene TRBJ1-3; the match to TRBD1 covers 7 bases. Germline V gene sequence: CDR1 MDHEN, CDR2 SYDVKM. The CDR3 spans 17 residues. V lost 8 bases and J lost 0; bases outside the gene matches: 13. The CDR3 reads CASGLGQAINSGNTIYF. In nucleotides, the CDR3 is TGTGCCAGCGGCCTCGGACAGGCAATAAACTCTGGAAACACCATATATTTT.

The chain links TRBV11-2 to TRBJ1-2; D uncertain. V was cut by 1 base and J by 7 bases, with 10 bases left in between. The CDR3 is made up of 13 amino acids. CDR1 is SGHAT, CDR2 FQNNGV, per germline. This chain's CDR3 is CASSLAGGSGYTF. The CDR3 coding sequence is TGTGCCAGCAGCTTAGCTGGTGGGAGTGGCTACACCTTC.

The chain combines TRBV19 with TRBJ2-6; D is unresolved. In germline, CDR1 is LNHDA, CDR2 SQIVND (reference sequence). CDR3 length: 14 amino acids. Deletions cut 7 bases from V and 0 bases from J, with 7 bases between. CDR3 region: CASMLSSGANVLTF. CDR3 sequence (DNA): TGTGCCAGTATGCTAAGCTCTGGGGCCAACGTCCTGACTTTC.

This clone came up a few times. V and J are TRBV7-2 and TRBJ2-1; TRBD1 agrees at 10 bases. CDR3 length equals 16 residues. Per the germline V gene, CDR1 is SGHTA and CDR2 is FQGNSA. Trimming cost V 8 bases and J 6 bases; bases outside gene matches: 13. As DNA, the CDR3 is TGTGCCAGCGGCCCTAACCCGGGACAGGGGCTCAATGAGCAGTTCTTC. Protein: CASGPNPGQGLNEQFF.

The chain carries TRBV20-1 and TRBJ1-1; D possibly corresponds to TRBD1 (5 bases). Trimming pared 7 bases from V and 7 bases from J, leaving 13 bases between. Germline lookup yields CDR1 DFQATT and CDR2 SNEGSKA (reference sequence). CDR3 length equals 11 residues. The CDR3 nucleotides read TGCAGTGGATCCGACGGGGGTGAAGCTTTCTTT. It is translated as CSGSDGGEAFF.

This clone has a single count. V gene TRBV28 combines with J gene TRBJ2-3, with 7 bases fitting TRBD2. CDR1 and CDR2 (germline): MDHEN, SYDVKM. The CDR3 sequence is 15 residues long. V was clipped by 9 bases and J by 0 bases; unmatched bases: 9. CDR3 loop: CASHSTSHSTDTQYF. The CDR3 DNA reads TGTGCCAGTCACTCGACTAGCCATAGCACAGATACGCAGTATTTT.